Following are 5 T cell receptor beta chains from one sample sequenced in a study of OX40 agonist ivuxolimab in advanced cancers. Method: immunoSEQ multiplex PCR; TCRdb's copy keeps in-frame clones and lacks some. The sample contains tens of thousands of clones, roughly nine tenths of which appear only once. Source: CD4+ or CD8+ T cells sorted from blood, taken in a trial of the OX40 agonist ivuxolimab. These receptors were obtained from an adult with an advanced solid tumor such as melanoma, head and neck, liver or kidney cancer.

J is TRBJ1-4 and V is TRBV11-2, with D unresolved. Trimming pared 0 bases from V and 0 bases from J, leaving 8 bases between. This CDR3 is 16 amino acids long. Germline-derived CDR1 and CDR2 are SGHAT and FQNNGV. The CDR3 DNA is TGTGCCAGCAGCTTAGAGCGTTTTGCAACTAATGAAAAACTGTTTTTT. It translates to CASSLERFATNEKLFF.

The gene calls are TRBV6-5 and TRBJ2-7; D unclear. V lost 7 bases and J 1 base, leaving 2 bases between the germline ends. There are 10 residues in the CDR3. CDR1 and CDR2 (germline): MNHEY, SVGAGI. The DNA of the CDR3 is TGTGCCAGCACGTCCTACGAGCAGTACTTC. Translated, it gives CASTSYEQYF.

The rearrangement joins TRBV19 to TRBJ1-1; the D is unclear. This CDR3 is 13 amino acids long. Germline values: CDR1 LNHDA, CDR2 SQIVND (reference sequence). The V end was cut by 3 bases, the J end by 1 base, with 6 bases between. The CDR3 sequence is CASSIGRNTEAFF. The DNA of the CDR3 is TGTGCCAGTAGTATCGGTCGGAACACTGAAGCTTTCTTT.

About this clone: One end of the junction varies from germline; a read error may be responsible. The V call is TRBV30, the J call TRBJ2-3, with 9 positions matching TRBD2. Looked up from germline, CDR1 is GTSNPN and CDR2 is SVGIG (reference sequence). The CDR3 runs 12 residues. CDR3 region: CALAGEVDTQYF. CDR3 DNA: TGCGCGTTAGCGGGAGAGGTAGATACGCAGTATTTT.

The chain employs TRBV29-1 and TRBJ1-5, with TRBD1 identical over 9 bases. The J segment lost 2 bases and the V segment lost 4 bases, leaving 0 bases of the junction unmatched. The CDR3 contains 13 residues. Per germline, CDR1 SQVTM and CDR2 ANQGSEA. CDR3 sequence: CSVGDRGNQPQHF. CDR3 nucleotides: TGCAGCGTTGGGGACAGGGGCAATCAGCCCCAGCATTTT.